This section outlines one T cell receptor beta chain sequence together with its context. Antigen unknown. The junction differs from germline at one of its ends, possibly a read error. The data were taken from a study of blood T cells in healthy people across ages. Overall study findings and caveats: Diversity of TCR beta per million T cells declined in a roughly linear way with age. With donor CMV status unknown, expanded clonotype changes were possibly confounded.

The germline V gene encodes CDR1 KGHSH and CDR2 LQKENI. The CDR3 sequence is 13 residues long. Primers used in a second PCR of roughly 6 to 11 cycles were a sample-barcoded 5' primer and a J-beta primer mix. TCRdb independently ran MiXCR on the 5' RACE reads; one entry per CDR3 protein. The repertoire includes 1.5 million to 2 million distinct CDR3 sequences, 28% of them detected once, and 7.7% sits in the top ten. This TCR was recovered from a woman in her thirties in good health. The genes are TRBV18 and TRBJ2-1; TRBD1 matches at 7 bases. The sequencing sample was made of blood. CDR3 in amino acids: CANSNRGDNEQFF. The CDR3 DNA reads TGTGCCAACTCAAACAGGGGTGACAATGAGCAGTTCTTC.